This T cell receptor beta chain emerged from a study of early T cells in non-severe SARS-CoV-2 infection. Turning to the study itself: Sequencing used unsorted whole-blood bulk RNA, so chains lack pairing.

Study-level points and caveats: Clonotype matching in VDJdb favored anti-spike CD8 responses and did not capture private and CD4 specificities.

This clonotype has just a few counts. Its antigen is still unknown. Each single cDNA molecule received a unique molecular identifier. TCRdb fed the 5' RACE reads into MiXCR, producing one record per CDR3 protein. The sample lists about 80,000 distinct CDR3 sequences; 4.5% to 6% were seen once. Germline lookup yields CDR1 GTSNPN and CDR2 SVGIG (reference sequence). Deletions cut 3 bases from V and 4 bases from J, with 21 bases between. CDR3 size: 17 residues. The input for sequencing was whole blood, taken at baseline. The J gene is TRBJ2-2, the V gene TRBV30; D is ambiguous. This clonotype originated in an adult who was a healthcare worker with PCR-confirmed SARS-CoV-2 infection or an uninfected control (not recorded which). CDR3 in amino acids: CAWRNEPFTDFTGELFF. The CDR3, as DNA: TGTGCCTGGAGAAACGAGCCGTTCACTGACTTCACCGGGGAGCTGTTTTTT. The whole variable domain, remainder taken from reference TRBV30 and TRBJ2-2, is SQTIHQWPATLVQPVGSPLSLECTVEGTSNPNLYWYRQAAGRGLQLLFYSVGIGQISSEVPQNLSASRPQDRQFILSSKKLLLSDSGFYLCAWRNEPFTDFTGELFFGEGSRLTVL.